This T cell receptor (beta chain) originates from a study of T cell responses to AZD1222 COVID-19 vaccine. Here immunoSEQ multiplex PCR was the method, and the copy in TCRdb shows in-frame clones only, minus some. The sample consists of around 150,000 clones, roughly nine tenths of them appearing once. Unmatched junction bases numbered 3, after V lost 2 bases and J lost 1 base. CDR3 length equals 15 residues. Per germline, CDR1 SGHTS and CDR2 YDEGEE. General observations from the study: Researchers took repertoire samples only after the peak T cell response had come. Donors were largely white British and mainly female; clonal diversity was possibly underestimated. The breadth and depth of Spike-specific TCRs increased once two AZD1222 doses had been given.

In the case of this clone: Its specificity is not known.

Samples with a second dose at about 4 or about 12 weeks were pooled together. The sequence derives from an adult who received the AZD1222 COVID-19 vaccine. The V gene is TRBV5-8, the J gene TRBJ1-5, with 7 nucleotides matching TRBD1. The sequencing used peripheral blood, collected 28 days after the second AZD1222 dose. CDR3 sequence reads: CASSFMTGSNQPQHF. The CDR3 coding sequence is TGTGCCAGCAGCTTCATGACAGGGAGCAATCAGCCCCAGCATTTT. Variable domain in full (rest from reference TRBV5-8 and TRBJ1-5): EAGVTQSPTHLIKTRGQQATLRCSPISGHTSVYWYQQALGLGLQFLLWYDEGEERNRGNFPPRFSGRQFPNYSSELNVNALELEDSALYLCASSFMTGSNQPQHFGDGTRLSIL.